This T cell receptor beta chain was obtained from a study of identical twins. The study's findings and limits: Models came in too low on out-of-frame TCR alpha sharing in monozygotic twins. Insertions were fewer in abundant cord blood beta clonotypes, whereas memory repertoires showed none of this pattern. Conclusions came from cross-sectional statistical analysis, not from following the same donors.

Per the germline V gene, CDR1 is DFQATT and CDR2 is SNEGSKA (reference sequence). CDR3 length: 12 residues. With regard to this clonotype: Its antigen is not known.

TCRdb itself ran the 5' RACE reads through MiXCR, one entry per CDR3 protein. Of about 280,000 distinct CDR3 sequences in the sample, about 8.3% are singletons; the top ten hold approximately 2%. These data were likewise used in another study, on yellow fever vaccine responses in identical twins.

Sequences were obtained from memory (CD45RO+) T cells sorted from blood. This TCR was sampled from a woman aged 18-29 years in good health. The V call is TRBV20-1, the J call TRBJ2-7; maybe TRBD2 (7 bases). CDR3 coding DNA: TGCGCCGGGGGGCAGGGTGGTCTCGAGCAGTACTTC. Translated: CAGGQGGLEQYF.